The next 14 T cell receptor beta chains were all read from a single sample in a study of shared clonotypes between healthy human individuals. Assay used: immunoSEQ multiplex PCR; TCRdb lists only in-frame clones, some missing. This sample has about 1.5 million clones, with approximately 96% found just once. The sequenced material came from naive CD4+ T cells sorted from blood. Subset described: CD45RA+ positively selected. The source of these receptors is a man in his thirties or forties in good health.

V and J are TRBV11-2 and TRBJ2-7, with unresolved D. Germline V gene data show CDR1 as SGHAT and CDR2 as FQNNGV. Trimming cost V 1 base and J 2 bases, with 24 bases left between them. The CDR3 has 19 amino acids. CDR3 bases: TGTGCCAGCAGCTTAGCCCCTATAGCCATCCCCCGGAAACCCTACGAGCAGTACTTC. Translated, it gives CASSLAPIAIPRKPYEQYF.

The rearrangement uses TRBV9 and TRBJ2-7, with D uncertain. Trimming removed 2 bases from V and 4 bases from J, with 10 bases in between. CDR1 SGDLS and CDR2 YYNGEE come from the germline V gene. This CDR3 region has 13 residues. DNA of the CDR3: TGTGCCAGCAGCGTCTCTGTCGGATACGAGCAGTACTTC. Its protein product is CASSVSVGYEQYF.

The genes are TRBV9 and TRBJ2-2, with D possibly called TRBD1 or TRBD2 (6 bases each). The CDR3 covers 15 residues. Germline CDR1 reads SGDLS; CDR2 reads YYNGEE. V was shortened by 4 bases and J by 0 bases, with 10 bases between the two germline ends. This CDR3 reads CASSPGAANTGELFF. CDR3 coding DNA: TGTGCCAGCAGCCCGGGGGCCGCGAACACCGGGGAGCTGTTTTTT. The complete variable domain, with remaining parts taken from reference TRBV9 and TRBJ2-2, reads DSGVTQTPKHLITATGQRVTLRCSPRSGDLSVYWYQQSLDQGLQFLIQYYNGEERAKGNILERFSAQQFPDLHSELNLSSLELGDSALYFCASSPGAANTGELFFGEGSRLTVL.

The J gene is TRBJ2-7, the V gene TRBV29-1; D may correspond to TRBD1 or TRBD2 (5 bases each). This CDR3 comprises 12 residues. Per germline, CDR1 SQVTM and CDR2 ANQGSEA. Between the trimmed V and J ends, which lost 3 bases and 4 bases, there was a span of 10 bases. The CDR3 DNA follows: TGCAGCGTTGATCTTGGGGGATACGAGCAGTACTTC. Amino acids: CSVDLGGYEQYF.

The chain couples TRBV2 to TRBJ2-2; possibly TRBD1 for D (6 bases). The CDR3 is 14 amino acids. The germline gives CDR1 SNHLY, CDR2 FYNNEI. V dropped 7 bases and J dropped 4 bases, with 13 bases sitting between them. Here the CDR3 DNA reads TGTGCCAGCACCCAGGGGAGCCCCACCGGGGAGCTGTTTTTT. Translated, it gives CASTQGSPTGELFF.

The chain carries TRBV5-4 and TRBJ1-1; D unresolved. V shed 0 bases and J shed 0 bases, with 18 bases lying between them. Germline-derived CDR1 and CDR2 are SGHNT and YYREEE (reference sequence). The CDR3 contains 18 residues. The CDR3 region has the DNA TGTGCCAGCAGCTTGGATGTCCGCCAGACGGGGATGAACACTGAAGCTTTCTTT. This codes for CASSLDVRQTGMNTEAFF.

This clone was observed once. The CDR3 protein is CASTRAGDTQYF. In nucleotides, the CDR3 is TGCGCCAGCACAAGAGCCGGAGATACGCAGTATTTT. This chain links TRBV5-1 with TRBJ2-3; no clear D gene. This CDR3 has 12 amino acids. Germline lookup yields CDR1 SGHRS and CDR2 YFSETQ. V shed 6 bases and J shed 5 bases, with 10 bases lying between them. Full variable domain (rest looked up from reference TRBV5-1 and TRBJ2-3): KAGVTQTPRYLIKTRGQQVTLSCSPISGHRSVSWYQQTPGQGLQFLFEYFSETQRNKGNFPGRFSGRQFSNSRSEMNVSTLELGDSALYLCASTRAGDTQYFGPGTRLTVL.

This rearrangement joins TRBV10-3 to TRBJ2-1, with D possibly TRBD2 on 6 matching bases. V was shortened by 6 bases and J by 7 bases, with 10 bases between the two germline ends. There are 12 residues in the CDR3. Germline CDR1 is ENHRY and CDR2 is SYGVKD. The CDR3: CAIRGAGNEQFF. CDR3 nucleotides: TGTGCCATCAGAGGGGCGGGAAATGAGCAGTTCTTC.

The chain carries TRBV7-9 and TRBJ1-2, with 8 bases fitting TRBD1. V was clipped by 4 bases and J by 8 bases; unmatched bases: 6. The CDR3 length is 13 residues. Germline-derived CDR1 and CDR2 are SEHNR and FQNEAQ (reference sequence). CDR3 nucleotides: TGTGCCAGCAGCTCCCGGGACAGGAACGGCTACACCTTC. It specifies CASSSRDRNGYTF.

The rearrangement links TRBV10-3 to TRBJ2-1; 7 nucleotides line up with TRBD1. CDR3 length equals 18 residues. With V trimmed by 0 bases and J by 6 bases, 14 bases remained unmatched. Germline V lookup: CDR1 ENHRY, CDR2 SYGVKD. The CDR3 loop reads CAISESKVSQGIINEQFF. The CDR3 DNA follows: TGTGCCATCAGTGAGTCGAAAGTATCACAGGGGATAATCAATGAGCAGTTCTTC.

The chain uses TRBV5-1 and TRBJ2-7; TRBD1 agrees at 7 bases. The CDR3 spans 15 residues. Per germline, CDR1 SGHRS and CDR2 YFSETQ. Trimming cost V 4 bases and J 5 bases; bases outside gene matches: 12. For the CDR3, the DNA is TGCGCCAGCAGCACGACAGGGCCCCACCACGACGAGCAGTACTTC. It codes for CASSTTGPHHDEQYF. Full variable domain (rest looked up from reference TRBV5-1 and TRBJ2-7): KAGVTQTPRYLIKTRGQQVTLSCSPISGHRSVSWYQQTPGQGLQFLFEYFSETQRNKGNFPGRFSGRQFSNSRSEMNVSTLELGDSALYLCASSTTGPHHDEQYFGPGTRLTVT.

The rearrangement joins TRBV6-4 to TRBJ2-5; 14 nucleotides line up with TRBD2. With V trimmed by 2 bases and J by 4 bases, 6 bases remained unmatched. This CDR3 has 17 residues. In germline, CDR1 is MRHNA, CDR2 SNTAGT. In DNA, the CDR3 is TGTGCCAGCAGTGACGAGGGACTAGCGGGAGTTGGAGAGACCCAGTACTTC. Its translation: CASSDEGLAGVGETQYF.

This rearrangement joins TRBV2 to TRBJ2-3, with D possibly being TRBD1 (6 bases). Deletions cut 8 bases from V and 0 bases from J, with 9 bases between. In germline, CDR1 is SNHLY, CDR2 FYNNEI. The CDR3 is 13 residues long. CDR3 nucleotide sequence: TGTGCCAGCCCACAGGGCAGCACAGATACGCAGTATTTT. Its translation is CASPQGSTDTQYF.

The rearrangement links TRBV11-2 to TRBJ2-1; 8 positions match TRBD1. The length of the CDR3 is 15 residues. Germline V gives CDR1 SGHAT, CDR2 FQNNGV. V shed 3 bases and J 10 bases; nucleotides not matched to a gene: 11. The CDR3 sequence is CASSFWQGASEEQFF. CDR3 coding DNA: TGTGCCAGCAGCTTCTGGCAGGGGGCATCGGAGGAGCAGTTCTTC.